The clone carrying this TCR beta chain was picked up one time. The study ran its PCR with 60 Vbeta and 13 Jbeta primers. Clones were read by immunoSEQ multiplex PCR, and TCRdb kept only the in-frame ones, dropping some. The table records 150,000 to 200,000 clones, about 81% of them present only once. V gave up 4 bases and J gave up 7 bases; unmatched junction bases: 10. CDR3 length equals 14 residues. The germline V gene encodes CDR1 SQVTM and CDR2 ANQGSEA. The data belong to a study of cytomegalovirus exposure and HLA in healthy donors. Study in general: Of some 410 genotyped donors, 80% to 85% grouped in the Caucasian-associated ancestry cluster.

The material sequenced was PBMCs. This chain links TRBV29-1 with TRBJ2-1, with TRBD1 matching over 7 bases. This receptor was taken from a man aged 18 to 30 in good health and CMV-seronegative. The CDR3 loop is CSVVRGGAYNEQFF. CDR3 nucleotides: TGCAGCGTTGTGAGAGGGGGCGCGTATAATGAGCAGTTCTTC.